The rows below give T cell receptor beta chains drawn from one sample of a study of blood T cell repertoires in COVID-19. Assay used: immunoSEQ multiplex PCR; TCRdb lists only in-frame clones, some missing. The table has around 52,000 clones, approximately 90% seen once; the top ten hold roughly a quarter. Sequencing used peripheral blood. Source of these receptors: a woman over 75 with acute or convalescent COVID-19. Both conserved end residues are part of each CDR3. Each record gives: V gene, clone size, D gene, J gene, CDR3 DNA, CDR3 protein. A D gene is named only where the DNA matches it firmly. The size of a clone is reported for some rows only, either as once, few or many, or as a class for expanded clones.

TRBV27	.	.	TRBJ1-2	TGTGCCAGCGTAATCTATGGCTACACCTTC	CASVIYGYTF
TRBV18	.	.	TRBJ2-2	TGTGCCAGCTCACAGGGAGGCGCCGGGGAGCTGTTTTTT	CASSQGGAGELFF
TRBV12-3/TRBV12-4	.	.	TRBJ2-2	TGTGCCAGCAGCCCTAACACCGGGGAGCTGTTTTTT	CASSPNTGELFF
TRBV10-2	.	.	TRBJ2-3	TGCGCCAGCAGAGAGACCCGCGCAACAGATACGCAGTATTTT	CASRETRATDTQYF
TRBV10-2	.	TRBD1	TRBJ1-5	TGCGCCAGCAGTGAGTCAGACAGGGTAGATCAGCCCCAGCATTTT	CASSESDRVDQPQHF
TRBV2	few	.	TRBJ1-6	TGTGCCAGCAACTACGCCAAGGGGGACAATTCACCCCTCCACTTT	CASNYAKGDNSPLHF
TRBV19	.	TRBD2	TRBJ2-3	TGTGCCAGTAGTACCTTCCTCGGTAGCGGGGGCATGGGGACGCAGTATTTT	CASSTFLGSGGMGTQYF
TRBV28	.	.	TRBJ1-2	TGTGCCAGCAGTACCTACTACAGGAGGGATGGCTACACCTTC	CASSTYYRRDGYTF
TRBV6-5	.	.	TRBJ1-4	TGTGCCAGCAGGGATCGGAACAGGCGTGAAAAACTGTTTTTT	CASRDRNRREKLFF
TRBV6-5	.	.	TRBJ1-3	TGTGCCAGCTTACTGAGCTCTGGAAACACCATATATTTT	CASLLSSGNTIYF
TRBV5-1	.	TRBD1	TRBJ2-4	TGCGCCAGCAGCGTGACAGGGTTCAAAAACATTCAGTACTTC	CASSVTGFKNIQYF
TRBV19	.	.	TRBJ2-2	TGTGCCAGTAGTACTATCAACACCGGGGAGCTGTTTTTT	CASSTINTGELFF
TRBV19	few	TRBD2	TRBJ2-1	TGTGCCAGTAGTACCAGAGGGACTAGCGGGAGTAATGAGCAGTTCTTC	CASSTRGTSGSNEQFF
TRBV3-1/TRBV3-2	.	.	TRBJ2-5	TGTGCCAGCAGCCGCGGGCCCCGGGTGGAAGTGGAGACCCAGTACTTC	CASSRGPRVEVETQYF
TRBV6-5	.	TRBD1	TRBJ1-5	TGTGCCAGCAGCCAAGACAGGGGCAATCAGCCCCAGCATTTT	CASSQDRGNQPQHF
TRBV6-5	.	.	TRBJ1-5	TGTGCCACCCAAAAACTTTTGGGGCTTCAGCCCCAGCATTTT	CATQKLLGLQPQHF
TRBV5-1	.	TRBD1	TRBJ1-1	TGCGCCAGCAGCTCCGGACAGGGGGAGGTGGCTGAAGCTTTCTTT	CASSSGQGEVAEAFF
TRBV5-1	.	TRBD1	TRBJ1-2	TGCGCCAGCAGCCTTAGATACGGACAGGGGGGATCCTCGGGAGGCTACACCTTC	CASSLRYGQGGSSGGYTF
TRBV5-6	.	TRBD1	TRBJ1-1	TGTGCCAGCAGCAGACAGGGGATATTGAACACTGAAGCTTTCTTT	CASSRQGILNTEAFF
TRBV4-2	few	.	TRBJ1-1	TGTGCCAGCAGCCAAGGAGAGGGAGGGAGGTTGGGGGCTTTCTTT	CASSQGEGGRLGAFF
TRBV2	few	TRBD1	TRBJ1-1	TGTGCCAGCACCCAGGGGGTTGAATGGACTGAAGCTTTCTTT	CASTQGVEWTEAFF
TRBV28	medium-sized	TRBD1	TRBJ1-5	TGTGCCAGCCAACCATTGTCTACAGGGGCGAATCAGCCCCAGCATTTT	CASQPLSTGANQPQHF
TRBV15	.	.	TRBJ2-4	TGTGCCACCAGCAGGGAAGGGACTTCCCCCATCTTCGGCAAAAACATTCAGTACTTC	CATSREGTSPIFGKNIQYF
TRBV6-1	.	TRBD1	TRBJ1-6	TGTGCCAGCAGTGAGGGGACAGGGAATAATTCACCCCTCCACTTT	CASSEGTGNNSPLHF
TRBV4-1	.	TRBD2	TRBJ2-5	TGCGCCAGCAGCCAGGTAGCGGGGGGCCAAGAGACCCAGTACTTC	CASSQVAGGQETQYF
TRBV6-6	once	TRBD1	TRBJ1-5	TGTGCCAGCAGGGCTCCGGGACAGGGCGATCAGCCCCAGCATTTT	CASRAPGQGDQPQHF